A selection of T cell receptor beta chains follows, all from one sample in a study of blood T cell repertoires in COVID-19. Libraries were prepared by immunoSEQ multiplex PCR; TCRdb keeps only in-frame clonotypes and omits some of them. The data hold approximately 50,000 clones, with approximately 80% observed a single time. The sample comprised peripheral blood. The receptors derive from a man in his 70s with active or convalescent COVID-19. Both conserved end residues are part of each CDR3. Each record gives: J gene, V gene, D gene, clone size, CDR3 DNA, CDR3 protein. The D gene is left open where the match is weak. Clone sizes are given selectively: once, few, many, or a class where the clone is expanded.

TRBJ1-1 | TRBV7-9 | NA | few | TGTGCCAGCAGCTTCGGCAACAGGGACACTGAAGCTTTCTTT | CASSFGNRDTEAFF
TRBJ1-1 | TRBV15 | TRBD1 | NA | TGTGCCACCAGCAGGGACAGGGGCTGGCCTGAAGCTTTCTTT | CATSRDRGWPEAFF
TRBJ1-5 | TRBV18 | TRBD1 | NA | TGTGCCAGCTCACCAGATGGACAGGACTATCAGCCCCAGCATTTT | CASSPDGQDYQPQHF
TRBJ1-2 | TRBV5-6 | NA | NA | TGTGCCAGCAGCTTGCCCCCGGGTTTCGGATATGGCTACACCTTC | CASSLPPGFGYGYTF
TRBJ1-2 | TRBV10-1 | TRBD1 | NA | TGCGCCACCGTCCAGGGACAGGGGGCGAAGGGCTACACCTTC | CATVQGQGAKGYTF
TRBJ1-1 | TRBV19 | NA | NA | TGTGCCAGTAGTATCCTACAGGGAAGCGCTTTCTTT | CASSILQGSAFF
TRBJ2-2 | TRBV9 | NA | NA | TGTGCCAGCAGCGTCGGTTCCCGCCCCGGGGAGCTGTTTTTT | CASSVGSRPGELFF
TRBJ1-3 | TRBV7-8 | NA | NA | TGTGCCAGCAGCTTATTCCCACGGAGGGACACCATATATTTT | CASSLFPRRDTIYF
TRBJ1-5 | TRBV6-4 | NA | NA | TGTGCCAGCAGTGAAGTCTTCGACAGGACAAATCAGCCCCAGCATTTT | CASSEVFDRTNQPQHF
TRBJ2-2 | TRBV11-1 | NA | NA | TGTGCCAGCCGGGGAACCGGGGAGCTGTTTTTT | CASRGTGELFF
TRBJ2-3 | TRBV28 | TRBD2 | NA | TGTGCCAGCAGTCCACCGGGACTAGCGGGGGGGCCGGGCACAGATACGCAGTATTTT | CASSPPGLAGGPGTDTQYF
TRBJ2-7 | TRBV7-2 | NA | NA | TGTGCCAGCAGCTTAGAGGTGGCCAGGGGCTACGAGCAGTACTTC | CASSLEVARGYEQYF
TRBJ1-1 | TRBV19 | NA | NA | TGTGCCAGTAGTACCACTACTGGCACTGAAGCTTTCTTT | CASSTTTGTEAFF
TRBJ2-5 | TRBV4-1 | TRBD1 | once | TGCGCCAGCAGCCAAGACCTCGGCATCGCGCGGGGACAGGGGGAGGAGACCCAGTACTTC | CASSQDLGIARGQGEETQYF
TRBJ2-6 | TRBV19 | NA | NA | TGTGCCAGTAGTATGTCAGTCTTCTCTGGGGCCAACGTCCTGACTTTC | CASSMSVFSGANVLTF
TRBJ2-7 | TRBV6-6 | NA | NA | TGTGCCACCTATCCGGGCGGGACTGATACCTACGAGCAGTACTTC | CATYPGGTDTYEQYF
TRBJ2-2 | TRBV2 | TRBD1 | once | TGTGCCAGCATGGGACAGGGGAACACCGGGGAGCTGTTTTTT | CASMGQGNTGELFF
TRBJ1-6 | TRBV7-2 | NA | few | TGTGCCAGCTCAACGGGAGGGGCGCGTAATTCACCCCTCCACTTT | CASSTGGARNSPLHF
TRBJ1-1 | TRBV5-1 | NA | NA | TGCGCCAGCAGCTTGAGGGAACAGGGTTACACTGAAGCTTTCTTT | CASSLREQGYTEAFF
TRBJ2-2 | TRBV7-3 | TRBD1 | NA | TGTGCCAGCAGCCCCCTACCTTCAGGGGGCACCGGGGAGCTGTTTTTT | CASSPLPSGGTGELFF
TRBJ2-1 | TRBV11-2 | TRBD2 | NA | TGTGCCAGCAGCCCCCGACCGGGACTAGCTAATGAGCAGTTCTTC | CASSPRPGLANEQFF
TRBJ2-1 | TRBV7-2 | NA | NA | TGTGCCAGCAGTCTGCAGGGGAGTGAGCAGTTCTTC | CASSLQGSEQFF
TRBJ2-1 | TRBV5-1 | TRBD2 | NA | TGCGCCAGCAGCCCCGCTAGCGGGAGGGCAAATGAGCAGTTCTTC | CASSPASGRANEQFF
TRBJ2-1 | TRBV4-2 | TRBD2 | NA | TGTGCCAGCAGCCAATACCGAGGGACTAGCGACAATGAGCAGTTCTTC | CASSQYRGTSDNEQFF
TRBJ1-2 | TRBV6-2/TRBV6-3 | NA | NA | TGTGCCAGCAGTTACAGCAGGCCCCCCTATGGCTACACCTTC | CASSYSRPPYGYTF
TRBJ2-7 | TRBV2 | NA | NA | TGTGCCAGCGGTGCCTACTACGAGCAGTACTTC | CASGAYYEQYF
TRBJ1-2 | TRBV5-6 | NA | NA | TGTGCCAGCAGCTTGCAACCGGTCTATGGCTACACCTTC | CASSLQPVYGYTF
TRBJ2-5 | TRBV19 | NA | NA | TGTGCCAGTATTTTAAGGAGGGGGCTAGGGCAAGAGACCCAGTACTTC | CASILRRGLGQETQYF
TRBJ2-7 | TRBV7-8 | TRBD2 | once | TGTGCCACCGCCGGGACTAGCGGGAACTACGAGCAGTACTTC | CATAGTSGNYEQYF
TRBJ2-7 | TRBV11-2 | NA | few | TGTGCCAGCAGCCGTGGACATTACGAGCAGTACTTC | CASSRGHYEQYF
TRBJ2-5 | TRBV9 | NA | NA | TGTGCCAGCAGCCCTCGCTCACTAAATCCTCCCGGGACCCAGTACTTC | CASSPRSLNPPGTQYF
TRBJ1-5 | TRBV7-6 | NA | NA | TGTGCCAGCAGCTCTCGATTAGGCAATCAGCCCCAGCATTTT | CASSSRLGNQPQHF
TRBJ2-1 | TRBV4-3 | TRBD2 | NA | TGCGCCAGCAGCCAAGGTCTAGCGGGGGGGGGAAATGAGCAGTTCTTC | CASSQGLAGGGNEQFF
TRBJ2-7 | TRBV7-6 | NA | NA | TGTGCCAGCAGCCGTATGACAGGCTCCTACGAGCAGTACTTC | CASSRMTGSYEQYF
TRBJ1-2 | TRBV30 | NA | NA | TGTGCCTGGAGTGTGGACAGAAACTATGGCTACACCTTC | CAWSVDRNYGYTF
TRBJ2-7 | TRBV2 | TRBD1 | NA | TGTGCCAGCAGTTGGACAGGGGGTGTTGAGCAGTACTTC | CASSWTGGVEQYF
TRBJ1-6 | TRBV28 | NA | NA | TGTGCCAGCAGTTTTTTGGGACTTAATAATTCACCCCTCCACTTT | CASSFLGLNNSPLHF
TRBJ1-2 | TRBV25-1 | TRBD1 | NA | TGTGCAACAGGGGGGCCGGACTACTATGGCTACACCTTC | CATGGPDYYGYTF
TRBJ1-1 | TRBV19 | NA | NA | TGTGCCAGTAGTATAGAAACAGGGTTGGGCACTGAAGCTTTCTTT | CASSIETGLGTEAFF
TRBJ2-3 | TRBV5-6 | NA | NA | TGTGCCAGCAGCTTGGGACTAGGCACAGATACGCAGTATTTT | CASSLGLGTDTQYF